The sequence of this T cell receptor beta chain was determined in a study of shared clonotypes between healthy human individuals. Regarding this clone: Other DNA sequences within the sample encode an identical CDR3.

Germline assignment: CDR1 MDHEN and CDR2 SYDVKM. V lost 3 bases and J 3 bases, leaving 2 bases between the germline ends. This CDR3 spans 11 amino acids. Generated by immunoSEQ multiplex PCR, the TCRdb table keeps only in-frame clones and is missing some. The sample has about 2.5 million clones; roughly 90% are singletons. Sequences were obtained from naive CD4+ T cells from PBMCs. Subset specified: CD45RA+ positively selected. The rearrangement uses TRBV28 and TRBJ1-1; no clear D. The receptor was isolated from a man between 18 and 35 years old in good health. Some clones in this sample may be carry-over from other donors' samples. CDR3: CASSFYTEAFF. The CDR3 bases are TGTGCCAGCAGTTTTTACACTGAAGCTTTCTTT.